This passage covers 22 T cell receptor beta chains from one sample sequenced in a study of OX40 agonist ivuxolimab in advanced cancers. Generated by immunoSEQ multiplex PCR, the TCRdb table keeps only in-frame clones and is missing some. The sample records about 70,000 clones, roughly 90% being singletons. The starting material was CD4+ or CD8+ T cells sorted from blood, obtained in a trial of the OX40 agonist ivuxolimab. The source of these receptors is an adult with an advanced solid tumor such as melanoma, head and neck, liver or kidney cancer.

This rearrangement joins TRBV18 to TRBJ1-2, with D hard to call. Trimming removed 0 bases from V and 4 bases from J, with 12 bases in between. Germline V gene data show CDR1 as KGHSH and CDR2 as LQKENI. The CDR3 has 15 residues. The CDR3 loop reads CASSPPQGRSYGYTF. The CDR3 DNA reads as TGTGCCAGCTCACCACCGCAAGGGAGAAGCTATGGCTACACCTTC.

J is TRBJ2-6 and V is TRBV11-2; either TRBD1 or TRBD2 may supply D (6 bases each). Deletions cut 6 bases from V and 2 bases from J, with 17 bases between. Germline values: CDR1 SGHAT, CDR2 FQNNGV. The CDR3 consists of 17 residues. CDR3 protein: CASRSRSGAPGANVLTF. The CDR3 DNA is TGTGCCAGCAGGTCGCGGTCGGGGGCGCCTGGGGCCAACGTCCTGACTTTC.

This chain joins TRBV5-1 and TRBJ2-1; TRBD2 agrees at 12 bases. V gave up 4 bases and J gave up 8 bases; unmatched junction bases: 4. Germline V gives CDR1 SGHRS, CDR2 YFSETQ. The CDR3 extends over 14 amino acids. The DNA for the CDR3 is TGCGCCAGCAGCGTGGGACTAGCGGGCGATGAGCAGTTCTTC. This translates into CASSVGLAGDEQFF.

The chain carries TRBV6-1 and TRBJ1-2; possible D gene TRBD1, 5 bases. Trimming left V 2 bases short and J 8 bases short, with 15 bases between. Germline V gene sequence: CDR1 MNHNS, CDR2 SASEGT. The CDR3 contains 14 residues. Here the CDR3 DNA reads TGTGCCAGCAGTGAATATTTCAGGGTTGAAGGCTACACCTTC. Its translation is CASSEYFRVEGYTF.

This chain links TRBV4-1 with TRBJ2-1, with 8 nucleotides matching TRBD1. The V gene end was trimmed by 1 base and the J gene end by 4 bases; junction bases not matched to a gene: 6. Germline V gene sequence: CDR1 MGHRA, CDR2 YSYEKL. CDR3 size: 16 residues. The CDR3 reads CASSQARDRPYNEQFF. CDR3 coding DNA: TGCGCCAGCAGCCAAGCCCGGGACAGGCCGTACAATGAGCAGTTCTTC.

V gene TRBV6-5 combines with J gene TRBJ2-1; D call uncertain. The germline V gene has CDR1 MNHEY and CDR2 SVGAGI. The CDR3 extends over 13 amino acids. V lost 5 bases, J lost 4 bases, and 9 bases lay in between. CDR3 nucleotides: TGTGCCAGCAGTCCCCAAGGGTACAATGAGCAGTTCTTC. Its protein is CASSPQGYNEQFF.

This clone appeared a single time. The rearrangement joins TRBV7-2 to TRBJ2-2, with D perhaps TRBD2 (6 bases). With 2 bases removed from V and 7 bases from J, the gap between germline ends came to 17 bases. This CDR3 comprises 16 residues. Germline V CDR1 and CDR2: SGHTA, FQGNSA. For the CDR3, the DNA is TGTGCCAGCAGCTTAAGGCTAGCGCGGGGAGACGGGGAGCTGTTTTTT. It encodes CASSLRLARGDGELFF.

This clone was recorded once. The chain has TRBV10-3 and TRBJ2-7, with 14 bases that match TRBD2. The CDR3 covers 17 residues. The junction had 7 bases not matched to a gene; V was cut back by 6 bases and J by 0 bases. CDR1 ENHRY and CDR2 SYGVKD come from the germline V gene. CDR3 nucleotide sequence: TGTGCCATCAGCGGACTAGCGGGGGGCTCGAGCTCCTACGAGCAGTACTTC. Protein sequence: CAISGLAGGSSSYEQYF.

The gene calls are TRBV4-1 and TRBJ2-1; D perhaps matches TRBD2 (6 bases). Germline V gene lookup returns CDR1 MGHRA and CDR2 YSYEKL. V was trimmed by 1 base and J by 3 bases, leaving 13 bases between them. The CDR3 consists of 16 residues. The CDR3 protein is CASSQVAATGYNEQFF. CDR3 DNA sequence: TGCGCCAGCAGCCAAGTAGCGGCTACCGGCTACAATGAGCAGTTCTTC.

V is TRBV5-4 and J is TRBJ2-5, with TRBD2 matching 8 bases. The germline V gene has CDR1 SGHNT and CDR2 YYREEE (reference sequence). The V segment lost 4 bases and the J segment 3 bases; nucleotides outside the gene matches: 14. The CDR3 totals 17 residues. The CDR3 is CASSATVASGGKETQYF. In DNA form, the CDR3 reads TGTGCCAGCAGCGCCACAGTTGCCAGCGGGGGCAAAGAGACCCAGTACTTC.

The chain joins TRBV18 to TRBJ2-5; D remains unclear. The CDR3 totals 11 residues. Germline V gives CDR1 KGHSH, CDR2 LQKENI. V lost 3 bases to trimming and J lost 3 bases, with 2 bases between them. The CDR3 DNA reads as TGTGCCAGCTCACCTGAAGAGACCCAGTACTTC. As protein: CASSPEETQYF.

This chain uses TRBV19 with TRBJ2-1, with 13 bases fitting TRBD2. V lost 4 bases and J lost 8; bases outside the gene matches: 8. The CDR3 loop spans 16 amino acids. Germline-derived CDR1 and CDR2 are LNHDA and SQIVND (reference sequence). The CDR3 DNA sequence: TGTGCCAGTAGTAGCCAGACTAGCGGGGGGTTAGATGAGCAGTTCTTC. Residues: CASSSQTSGGLDEQFF.

This rearrangement joins TRBV5-5 to TRBJ1-1, with 8 positions matching TRBD1. The V and J ends lost 0 bases and 4 bases, in that order; junction bases with no gene match: 5. The CDR3 totals 15 residues. Germline lookup yields CDR1 SGHKS and CDR2 YYEKEE (reference sequence). The CDR3 DNA reads as TGTGCCAGCAGCTTGGCCAGGGGGCGTGGCACTGAAGCTTTCTTT. Amino acid sequence: CASSLARGRGTEAFF.

The V call is TRBV11-2, the J call TRBJ1-3; unclear D gene. The CDR3 extends over 11 amino acids. Germline V gene lookup returns CDR1 SGHAT and CDR2 FQNNGV. Trimming shortened V by 5 bases and J by 7 bases, and 6 bases separated the two germline ends. The CDR3 region has the DNA TGTGCCAGCAGCCTGGACAACACCATATATTTT. Translated: CASSLDNTIYF.

The chain is built from TRBV5-4 and TRBJ1-1; D unclear. CDR1 SGHNT and CDR2 YYREEE come from the germline V gene (reference sequence). Trimming removed 0 bases at V and 4 bases at J, with 13 bases between. The length of the CDR3 is 15 residues. CDR3 sequence reads: CASSLDSSGFTEAFF. CDR3 DNA: TGTGCCAGCAGCTTGGACTCATCCGGGTTCACTGAAGCTTTCTTT.

The chain is built from TRBV15 and TRBJ1-5; D call uncertain. The V gene's germline CDR1 is LNHNV and CDR2 YYDKDF (reference sequence). Trimming stripped 1 base from V and 1 base from J, with 11 bases between. There are 16 residues in the CDR3. In DNA form, the CDR3 reads TGTGCCACCAGCAGAGGAACCCGGGAGAGCAATCAGCCCCAGCATTTT. Its translation: CATSRGTRESNQPQHF.

The rearrangement uses TRBV19 and TRBJ1-1; 7 bases line up with TRBD1. V lost 6 bases and J lost 4; bases outside the gene matches: 11. The CDR3 consists of 15 residues. Germline values: CDR1 LNHDA, CDR2 SQIVND (reference sequence). The CDR3 nucleotides read TGTGCCAGTAGACCCTTAGGGGGCATGAGCACTGAAGCTTTCTTT. Amino acids: CASRPLGGMSTEAFF.

V usage is TRBV5-1 and J usage is TRBJ1-3; D unresolved. The germline V gene encodes CDR1 SGHRS and CDR2 YFSETQ. The CDR3 totals 15 residues. Trimming removed 4 bases from V and 0 bases from J, with 11 bases in between. As DNA, the CDR3 is TGCGCCAGCAGCGTTGACGGTAACTCTGGAAACACCATATATTTT. This gives the protein CASSVDGNSGNTIYF.

This clone was seen only once. The rearrangement links TRBV28 to TRBJ1-1; TRBD1 agrees at 7 bases. The CDR3 is 12 amino acids. V dropped 3 bases and J dropped 8; count of bases not matched to a gene: 3. Germline CDR1 reads MDHEN; CDR2 reads SYDVKM. CDR3 loop: CASSLPGQEAFF. DNA for the CDR3: TGTGCCAGCAGTTTGCCGGGACAGGAAGCTTTCTTT.

CDR3 region: CASSSQGMGDEAFF. The CDR3 bases are TGTGCCAGCAGCTCACAGGGTATGGGCGATGAAGCTTTCTTT. This chain links TRBV5-4 with TRBJ1-1, with D possibly being TRBD1 (6 bases). This CDR3 comprises 14 residues. The germline V gene has CDR1 SGHNT and CDR2 YYREEE (reference sequence). V was cut by 3 bases and J by 7 bases, with 16 bases left in between.

The rearrangement joins TRBV4-1 to TRBJ1-2, with TRBD1 matching 12 bases. Germline trimming cut 1 base from V and 3 bases from J; bases unmatched to any gene: 9. This CDR3 is 18 amino acids long. Germline V gene lookup returns CDR1 MGHRA and CDR2 YSYEKL. CDR3 sequence (DNA): TGCGCCAGCAGCCAAGTGTCAATCCGGGACAGGGGGCACTATGGCTACACCTTC. It codes for CASSQVSIRDRGHYGYTF.

This rearrangement joins TRBV7-2 to TRBJ2-3, with D tentatively TRBD1 or TRBD2 (5 bases each). This CDR3 spans 16 amino acids. The germline V gene has CDR1 SGHTA and CDR2 FQGNSA. Trimming cost V 3 bases and J 2 bases, with 15 bases left between them. CDR3 loop: CASSFFAGAPTDTQYF. CDR3 DNA: TGTGCCAGCAGCTTTTTTGCCGGGGCGCCCACAGATACGCAGTATTTT.